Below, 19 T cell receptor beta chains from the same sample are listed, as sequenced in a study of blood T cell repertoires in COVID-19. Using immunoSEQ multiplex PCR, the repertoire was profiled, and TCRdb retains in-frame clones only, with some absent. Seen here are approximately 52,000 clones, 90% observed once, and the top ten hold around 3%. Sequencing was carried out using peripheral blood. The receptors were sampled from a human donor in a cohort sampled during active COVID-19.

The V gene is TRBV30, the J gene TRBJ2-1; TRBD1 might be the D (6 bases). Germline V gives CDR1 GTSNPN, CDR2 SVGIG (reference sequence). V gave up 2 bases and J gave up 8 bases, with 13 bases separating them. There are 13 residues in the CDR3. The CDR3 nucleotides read TGTGCCTGGAGTTTAAACAGGGTCCATGAGCAGTTCTTC. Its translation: CAWSLNRVHEQFF.

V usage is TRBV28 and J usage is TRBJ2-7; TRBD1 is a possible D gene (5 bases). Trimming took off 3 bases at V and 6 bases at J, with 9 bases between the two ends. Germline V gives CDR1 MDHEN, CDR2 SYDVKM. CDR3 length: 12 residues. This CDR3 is CASSFGAAEQYF. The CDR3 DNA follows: TGTGCCAGCAGTTTTGGGGCGGCCGAGCAGTACTTC.

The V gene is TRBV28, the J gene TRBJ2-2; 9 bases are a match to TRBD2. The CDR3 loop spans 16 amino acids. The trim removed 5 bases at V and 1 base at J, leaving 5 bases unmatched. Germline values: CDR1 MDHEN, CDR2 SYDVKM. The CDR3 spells CASSGPSGVNTGELFF. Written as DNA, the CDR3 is TGTGCCAGCAGTGGGCCTAGCGGGGTGAACACCGGGGAGCTGTTTTTT. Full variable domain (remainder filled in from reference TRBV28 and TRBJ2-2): DVKVTQSSRYLVKRTGEKVFLECVQDMDHENMFWYRQDPGLGLRLIYFSYDVKMKEKGDIPEGYSVSREKKERFSLILESASTNQTSMYLCASSGPSGVNTGELFFGEGSRLTVL.

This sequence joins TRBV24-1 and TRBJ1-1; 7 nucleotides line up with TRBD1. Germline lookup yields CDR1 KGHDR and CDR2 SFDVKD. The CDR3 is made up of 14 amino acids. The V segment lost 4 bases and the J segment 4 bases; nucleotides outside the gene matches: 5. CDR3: CATSDSTGSTEAFF. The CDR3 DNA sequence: TGTGCCACCAGTGACTCGACAGGGAGCACTGAAGCTTTCTTT.

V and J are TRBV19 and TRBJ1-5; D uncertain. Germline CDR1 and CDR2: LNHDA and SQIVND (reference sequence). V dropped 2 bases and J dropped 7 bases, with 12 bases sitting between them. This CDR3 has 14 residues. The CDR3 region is CASSISGGVQPQHF. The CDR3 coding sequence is TGTGCCAGTAGTATAAGCGGTGGAGTCCAGCCCCAGCATTTT.

The CDR3 loop reads CASSPSRGTSGAYEQYF. The CDR3 DNA is TGTGCCAGCAGCCCTTCCCGCGGGACTAGCGGGGCCTACGAGCAGTACTTC. V and J are TRBV11-2 and TRBJ2-7; 13 bases line up with TRBD2. V shed 5 bases, J shed 2 bases, and the junction held 9 bases outside the gene matches. This CDR3 is built from 17 residues. Germline lookup yields CDR1 SGHAT and CDR2 FQNNGV.

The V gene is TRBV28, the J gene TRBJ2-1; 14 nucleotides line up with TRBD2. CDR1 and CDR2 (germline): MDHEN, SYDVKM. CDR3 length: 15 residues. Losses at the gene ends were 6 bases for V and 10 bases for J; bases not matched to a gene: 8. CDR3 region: CASRAGTSGSREQFF. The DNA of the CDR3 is TGTGCCAGCAGGGCTGGGACTAGCGGGAGTCGGGAGCAGTTCTTC.

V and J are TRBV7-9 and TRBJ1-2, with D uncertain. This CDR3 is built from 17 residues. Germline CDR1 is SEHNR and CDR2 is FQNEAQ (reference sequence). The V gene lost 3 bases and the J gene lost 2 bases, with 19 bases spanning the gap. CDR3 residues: CASSFFGRLNGNYGYTF. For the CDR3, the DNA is TGTGCCAGCAGCTTTTTCGGAAGGTTAAACGGGAACTATGGCTACACCTTC.

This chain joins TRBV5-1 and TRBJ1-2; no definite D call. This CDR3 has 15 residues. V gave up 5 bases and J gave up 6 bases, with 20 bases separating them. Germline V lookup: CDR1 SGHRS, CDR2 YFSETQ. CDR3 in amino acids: CASRPYQPGSDGYTF. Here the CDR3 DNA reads TGCGCCAGCAGACCCTATCAACCGGGATCCGATGGCTACACCTTC.

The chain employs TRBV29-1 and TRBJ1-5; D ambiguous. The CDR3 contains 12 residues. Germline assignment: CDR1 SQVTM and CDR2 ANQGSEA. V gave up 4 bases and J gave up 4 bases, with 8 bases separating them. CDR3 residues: CSVVEGNQPQHF. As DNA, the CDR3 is TGCAGCGTTGTCGAGGGTAATCAGCCCCAGCATTTT.

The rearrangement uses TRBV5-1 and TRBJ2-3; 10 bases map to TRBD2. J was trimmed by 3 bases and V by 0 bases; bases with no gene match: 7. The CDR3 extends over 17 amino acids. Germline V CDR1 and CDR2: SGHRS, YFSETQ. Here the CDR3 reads CASSLVASGSRTDTQYF. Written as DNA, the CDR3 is TGCGCCAGCAGCTTGGTGGCTAGCGGGAGTCGTACAGATACGCAGTATTTT.

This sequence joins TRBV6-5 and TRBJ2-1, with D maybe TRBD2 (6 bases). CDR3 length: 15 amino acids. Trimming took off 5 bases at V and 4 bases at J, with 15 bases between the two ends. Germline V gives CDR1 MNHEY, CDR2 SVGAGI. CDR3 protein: CASSPRDSRYNEQFF. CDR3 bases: TGTGCCAGCAGTCCCCGGGACTCTAGATACAATGAGCAGTTCTTC.

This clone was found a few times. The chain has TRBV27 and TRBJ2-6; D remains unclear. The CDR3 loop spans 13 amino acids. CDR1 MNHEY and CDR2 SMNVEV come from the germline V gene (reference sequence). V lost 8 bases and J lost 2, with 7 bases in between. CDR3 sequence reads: CASSWPGANVLTF. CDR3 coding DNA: TGTGCCAGCTCCTGGCCTGGGGCCAACGTCCTGACTTTC.

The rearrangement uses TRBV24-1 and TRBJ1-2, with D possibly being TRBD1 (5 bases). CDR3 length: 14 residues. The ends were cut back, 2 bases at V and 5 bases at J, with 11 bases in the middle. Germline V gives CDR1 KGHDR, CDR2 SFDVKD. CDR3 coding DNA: TGTGCCACCAGTGATTCCCCAGGGTCGTATGGCTACACCTTC. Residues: CATSDSPGSYGYTF.

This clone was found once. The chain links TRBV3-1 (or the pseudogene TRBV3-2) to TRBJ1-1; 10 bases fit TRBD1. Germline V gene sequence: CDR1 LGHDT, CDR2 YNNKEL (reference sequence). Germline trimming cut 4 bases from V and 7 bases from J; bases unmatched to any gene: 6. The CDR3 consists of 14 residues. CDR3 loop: CASSRGTGDGEAFF. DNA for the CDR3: TGTGCCAGCAGCCGGGGGACAGGGGATGGTGAAGCTTTCTTT.

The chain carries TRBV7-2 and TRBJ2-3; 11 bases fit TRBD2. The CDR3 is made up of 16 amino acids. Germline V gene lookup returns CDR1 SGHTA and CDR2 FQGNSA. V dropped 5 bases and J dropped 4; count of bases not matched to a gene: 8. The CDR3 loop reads CASSPPGLAVADTQYF. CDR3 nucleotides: TGTGCCAGCAGCCCACCGGGACTAGCGGTCGCAGATACGCAGTATTTT. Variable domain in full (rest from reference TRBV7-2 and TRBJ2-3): GAGVSQSPSNKVTEKGKDVELRCDPISGHTALYWYRQSLGQGLEFLIYFQGNSAPDKSGLPSDRFSAERTGGSVSTLTIQRTQQEDSAVYLCASSPPGLAVADTQYFGPGTRLTVL.

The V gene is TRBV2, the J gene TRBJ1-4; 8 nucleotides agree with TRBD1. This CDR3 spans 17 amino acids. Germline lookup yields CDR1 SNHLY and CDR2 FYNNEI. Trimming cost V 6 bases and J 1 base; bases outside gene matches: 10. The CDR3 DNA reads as TGTGCCAGCAGGCCAGGGGGCAGACTCTTAACTAATGAAAAACTGTTTTTT. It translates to CASRPGGRLLTNEKLFF.

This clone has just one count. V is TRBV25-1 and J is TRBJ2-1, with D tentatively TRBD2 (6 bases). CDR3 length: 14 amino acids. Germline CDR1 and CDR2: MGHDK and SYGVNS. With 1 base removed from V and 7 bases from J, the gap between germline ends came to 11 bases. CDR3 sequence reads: CASSESRGRNEQFF. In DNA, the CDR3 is TGTGCCAGCAGTGAATCACGGGGGAGGAATGAGCAGTTCTTC. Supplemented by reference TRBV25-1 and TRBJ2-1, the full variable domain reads EADIYQTPRYLVIGTGKKITLECSQTMGHDKMYWYQQDPGMELHLIHYSYGVNSTEKGDLSSESTVSRIRTEHFPLTLESARPSHTSQYLCASSESRGRNEQFFGPGTRLTVL.

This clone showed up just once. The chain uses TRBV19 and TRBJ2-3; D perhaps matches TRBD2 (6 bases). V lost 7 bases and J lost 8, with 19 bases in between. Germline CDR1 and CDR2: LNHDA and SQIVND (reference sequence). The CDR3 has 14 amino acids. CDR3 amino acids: CASKEGGALGTQYF. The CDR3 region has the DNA TGTGCCAGTAAGGAGGGCGGGGCCTTAGGTACGCAGTATTTT.